This T cell receptor beta chain was sequenced during a study of Ad26.COV2.S vaccination and SARS-CoV-2 variants (dated by TCRdb to the early 2020s). In the study overall: Donors in the vaccine arm were drawn from COV1001, a phase I-IIa trial of Ad26.COV2.S in healthy adults that was multicentre, randomized, double-blind and placebo-controlled. Dosing of Ad26.COV2.S was intramuscular, at either 5x10^10 or 1x10^11 viral particles, delivered as one shot or as two shots spaced 56 days apart. TCRbeta repertoire sequencing served as the tool for gauging how specific and how broad the SARS-CoV-2-reactive T cell receptors were following Ad26.COV2.S vaccination. A total of around 32 samples were included in the TCR-sequenced set, comprising around 19 Ad26.COV2.S vaccine recipients, 5 placebo recipients and 8 SARS-CoV-2 convalescent individuals. Participants in the trial were split at random into five groups of five each, receiving low-dose or high-dose Ad26.COV2.S once or twice, or else placebo on both occasions. Investigators remained blinded to trial group allocation during experiments and outcome assessment. The study at large found these results: Higher spike-specific TCR breadth was observed in Ad26.COV2.S recipients than in placebo recipients (P = 0.0014). The study was not powered to compare responses between vaccine doses or regimens. The authors noted that the TCR breadth and depth analyses may have underestimated total T cell responses. Substantial breadth of spike-specific CD8+ and CD4+ T cell responses was reported after vaccination. Comparable non-spike TCR breadth was observed between vaccine and placebo recipients, consistent with only spike being contained in the vaccine.

TCRbeta CDR3 regions were sequenced with the immunoSEQ Assay. After extraction, genomic DNA underwent amplification by bias-controlled multiplex PCR, followed by high-throughput sequencing. Per the authors' processing: To quantify the absolute abundance of every unique TCRbeta CDR3 region, sequences were collapsed and filtered. T cell fraction was estimated by normalization of TCRbeta template counts to usable DNA, with usable DNA being measured through amplification of reference genes present in all nucleated cells. Repertoire TCRs were annotated as SARS-CoV-2-specific by exact matching of V gene, CDR3 amino acid sequence and J gene to a known reactive TCR set. The reference SARS-CoV-2 TCR set came from MIRA and was filtered for enrichment in COVID-19-positive ImmuneCODE repertoires, removing public or cross-reactive TCRs. Based on the MIRA antigens, annotated TCRs were further analysed at the level of specific ORF or position within ORF. Breadth was defined as the number of annotated unique rearrangements divided by the total number of unique productive rearrangements, and depth was defined as the summed frequency of the annotated unique rearrangements. Group comparisons of TCR breadth used two-sided Wilcoxon rank-sum tests. In TCRdb, the immuneACCESS table is reduced to in-frame sequences with V and J assigned. These tables do not hold every clone; where another copy was compared, an unresolved V gene accounts for under half, and the others remain unexplained. V, J and clone size reflect that table, while D and trimming were determined from the DNA. Within this sample are around 300,000 clones, with roughly nine tenths of them counted one time only. About 6.4% of the sample rests with the top ten.

The intended sense of this specimen's treatment or condition label: around 19 received Ad26.COV2.S at low or high dose, single or two shots; several received placebo; per-sample allocation not given. For vaccine and placebo recipients, repertoires were sequenced using samples collected on day 63 after the first injection. Cohort 1b enrolled about two dozen adults aged 18-55 years at a single site in Boston, USA, between 29 July and 7 August 2020. Ad26.COV2.S consisted of a replication-incompetent adenovirus type 26 vector by which a prefusion-stabilized SARS-CoV-2 spike protein from the original Wuhan strain was expressed. A remark on this clone: It has no known antigen specificity. Per-base quality was not reported, and no clone a single base away is much larger than it.

The germline V gene gives CDR1 as SGDLS and CDR2 as YYNGEE. Unmatched junction bases come to 7, with V trimmed by 4 bases and J by 4 bases. The CDR3, from cysteine to phenylalanine, totals 14 residues. Of the read, only the CDR3 DNA is kept; its 42 bases are in frame from base 1. The chain links TRBV9 with TRBJ2-5, and 7 junction bases match TRBD2. The TCR was taken from a person between 18 and 65 years old who received the Ad26.COV2.S COVID-19 vaccine or a placebo. Sequenced here: peripheral blood, sampled in a trial of Ad26.COV2.S vaccine versus placebo. This receptor carries the CDR3 CASSPRLALETQYF. The nucleotide sequence reads as follows: TGTGCCAGCAGCCCCAGACTAGCCTTAGAGACCCAGTACTTC.